This TCR beta chain came from a study of cytomegalovirus exposure and HLA in healthy donors. Study context: Out of 398 genotyped donors, about 76% belonged to the Caucasian-associated ancestry cluster. Study-level points and caveats: Among TCR beta chains, those listed as cytomegalovirus-associated numbered some 160. In a later analysis, TCR beta V- and J-gene trimming showed a link to a missense DCLRE1C variant.

Primers for the PCR totalled 60 Vbeta and 13 Jbeta. Assay: immunoSEQ multiplex PCR; the TCRdb copy retains only in-frame clones and omits some. Found here are about 99,000 clones, around 67% of them singletons; the top ten hold less than 3.5%. Note on this clone: Its antigen is as yet unknown.

V lost 5 bases, J lost 2 bases, and 9 bases stayed unmatched. The CDR3 has 16 residues. CDR1 and CDR2 from the germline V gene are MNHNS and SASEGT. The sequence derives from a woman aged 45-65 years in good health and CMV-seronegative. Specimen: PBMCs. V is TRBV6-1 and J is TRBJ2-3; 8 bases align to TRBD2. Here the CDR3 DNA reads TGTGCCAGCAGTAAAGGACTAGCTCCTCACACAGATACGCAGTATTTT. The encoded protein is CASSKGLAPHTDTQYF.